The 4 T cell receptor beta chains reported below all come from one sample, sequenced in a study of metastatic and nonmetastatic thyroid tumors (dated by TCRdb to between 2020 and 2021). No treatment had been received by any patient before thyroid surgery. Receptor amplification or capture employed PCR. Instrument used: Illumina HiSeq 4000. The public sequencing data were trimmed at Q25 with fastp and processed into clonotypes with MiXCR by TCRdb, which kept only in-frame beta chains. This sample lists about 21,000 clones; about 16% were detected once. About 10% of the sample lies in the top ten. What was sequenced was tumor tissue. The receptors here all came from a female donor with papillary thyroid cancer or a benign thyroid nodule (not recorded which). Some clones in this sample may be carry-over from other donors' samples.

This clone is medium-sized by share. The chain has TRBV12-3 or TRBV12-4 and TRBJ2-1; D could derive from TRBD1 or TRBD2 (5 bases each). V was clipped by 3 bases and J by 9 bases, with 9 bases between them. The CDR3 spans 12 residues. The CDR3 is CASSFSGTEQFF. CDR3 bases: TGTGCCAGCAGTTTTTCAGGGACTGAGCAGTTCTTC.

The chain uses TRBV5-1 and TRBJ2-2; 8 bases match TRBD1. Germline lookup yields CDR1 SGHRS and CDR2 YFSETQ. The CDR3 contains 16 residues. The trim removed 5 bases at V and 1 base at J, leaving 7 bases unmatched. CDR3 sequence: CASRDSGTGNTGELFF. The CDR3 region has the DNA TGCGCCAGCAGGGATTCCGGGACAGGGAACACCGGGGAGCTGTTTTTT.

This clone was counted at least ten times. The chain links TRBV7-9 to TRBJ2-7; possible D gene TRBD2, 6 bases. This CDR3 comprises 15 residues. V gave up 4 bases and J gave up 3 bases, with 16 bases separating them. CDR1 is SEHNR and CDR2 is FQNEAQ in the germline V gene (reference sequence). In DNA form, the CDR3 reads TGTGCCAGCAGCTCAAGGCAGGAGGGCAACTACGAGCAGTACTTC. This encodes CASSSRQEGNYEQYF.

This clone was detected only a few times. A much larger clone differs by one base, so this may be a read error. The CDR3 coding sequence is TGTGCCAGCAGGGTTACAGGGGTATCGGATACCCAGTACTTC. The encoded protein is CASRVTGVSDTQYF. The J gene is TRBJ2-5, the V gene TRBV2; 7 bases match TRBD1. The germline CDR1 and CDR2 sequences are SNHLY and FYNNEI. Germline trimming cut 6 bases from V and 8 bases from J; bases unmatched to any gene: 12. This CDR3 contains 14 residues.